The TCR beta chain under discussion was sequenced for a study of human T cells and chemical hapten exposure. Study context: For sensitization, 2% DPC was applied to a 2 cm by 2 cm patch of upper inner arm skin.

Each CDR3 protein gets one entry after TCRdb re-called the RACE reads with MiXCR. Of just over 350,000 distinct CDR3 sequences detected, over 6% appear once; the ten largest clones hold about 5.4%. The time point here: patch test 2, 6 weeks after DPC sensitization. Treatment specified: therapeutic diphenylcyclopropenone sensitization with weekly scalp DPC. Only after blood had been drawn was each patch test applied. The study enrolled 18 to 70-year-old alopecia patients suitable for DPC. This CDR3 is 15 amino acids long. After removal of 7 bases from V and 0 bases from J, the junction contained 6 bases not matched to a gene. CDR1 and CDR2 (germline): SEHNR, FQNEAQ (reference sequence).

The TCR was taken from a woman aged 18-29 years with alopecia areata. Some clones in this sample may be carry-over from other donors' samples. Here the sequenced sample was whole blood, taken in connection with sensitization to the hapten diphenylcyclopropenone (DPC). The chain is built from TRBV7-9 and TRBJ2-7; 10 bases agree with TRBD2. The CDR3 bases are TGTGCCAGCACTAGCGGGGGCCCCGGCTCCTACGAGCAGTACTTC. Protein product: CASTSGGPGSYEQYF.